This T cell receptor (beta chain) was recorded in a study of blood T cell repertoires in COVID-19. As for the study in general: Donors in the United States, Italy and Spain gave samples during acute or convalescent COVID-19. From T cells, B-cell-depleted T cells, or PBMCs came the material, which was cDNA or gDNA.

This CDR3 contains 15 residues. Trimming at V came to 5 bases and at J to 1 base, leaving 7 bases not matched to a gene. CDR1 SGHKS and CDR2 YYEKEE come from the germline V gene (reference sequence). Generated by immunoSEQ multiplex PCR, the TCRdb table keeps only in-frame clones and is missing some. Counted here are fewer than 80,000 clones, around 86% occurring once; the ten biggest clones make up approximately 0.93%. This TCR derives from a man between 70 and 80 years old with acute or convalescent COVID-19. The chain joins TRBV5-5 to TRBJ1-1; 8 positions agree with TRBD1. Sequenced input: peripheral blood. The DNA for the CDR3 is TGTGCCAGCAGTTATTCAGGGGGCCCGAACACTGAAGCTTTCTTT. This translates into CASSYSGGPNTEAFF.